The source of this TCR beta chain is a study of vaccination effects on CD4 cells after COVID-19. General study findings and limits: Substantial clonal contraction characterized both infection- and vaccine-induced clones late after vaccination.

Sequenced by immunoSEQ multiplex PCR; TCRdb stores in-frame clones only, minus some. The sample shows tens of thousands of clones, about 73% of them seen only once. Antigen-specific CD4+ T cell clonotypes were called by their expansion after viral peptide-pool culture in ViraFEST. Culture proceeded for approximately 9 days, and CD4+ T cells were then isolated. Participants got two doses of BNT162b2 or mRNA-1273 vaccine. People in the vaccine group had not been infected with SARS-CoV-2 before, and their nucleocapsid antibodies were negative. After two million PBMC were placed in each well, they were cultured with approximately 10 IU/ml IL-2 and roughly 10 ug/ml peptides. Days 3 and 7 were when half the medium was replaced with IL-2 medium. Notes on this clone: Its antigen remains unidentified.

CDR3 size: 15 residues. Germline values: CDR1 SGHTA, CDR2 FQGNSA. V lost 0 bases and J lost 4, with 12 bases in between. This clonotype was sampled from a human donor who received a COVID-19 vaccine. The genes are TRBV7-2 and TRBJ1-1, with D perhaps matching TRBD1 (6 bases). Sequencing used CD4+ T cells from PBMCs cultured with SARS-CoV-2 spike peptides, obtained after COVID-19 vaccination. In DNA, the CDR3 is TGTGCCAGCAGCTTAGCGCTGACAGGTGGCACTGAAGCTTTCTTT. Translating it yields CASSLALTGGTEAFF. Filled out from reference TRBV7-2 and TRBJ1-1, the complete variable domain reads GAGVSQSPSNKVTEKGKDVELRCDPISGHTALYWYRQSLGQGLEFLIYFQGNSAPDKSGLPSDRFSAERTGGSVSTLTIQRTQQEDSAVYLCASSLALTGGTEAFFGQGTRLTVV.